The table lists the clone carrying this T cell receptor (beta chain) with many counts. As yet, its antigen is unknown. The TCRbeta library was prepared with unique molecular identifiers. One entry per CDR3 protein, called by TCRdb with MiXCR from the PCR reads. Counted here are around 600,000 distinct CDR3 sequences, roughly 23% occurring once; the ten biggest clones make up around 14%. This record belongs to a study of T-cell reconstitution after alpha-beta-depleted transplantation in children. Points from the study as a whole: The authors attributed T-cell counts and diversity one year after transplant mostly to newly produced T cells. Surviving thymic progenitors and recipient T cells were the source of high TCRbeta diversity at day 60 in some patients. Alpha-beta T cells present about two months after transplant were reported to originate from several hundred expanded graft clones.

The V end was cut by 2 bases, the J end by 7 bases, with 13 bases between. The CDR3 is made up of 15 amino acids. The germline V gene encodes CDR1 SGHRS and CDR2 YFSETQ. This sequence originates from a boy less than two years old who had a stem cell transplant for acute myeloid leukemia, so the T cells may come from the graft donor. The material sequenced was PBMCs, mostly from graft donor cells, taken 360 days after TCRalphabeta/CD19-depleted stem cell transplant. The J gene is TRBJ1-6, the V gene TRBV5-1, with a weak D call TRBD1 (6 bases). The CDR3 region has the DNA TGCGCCAGCAGCTTACTGGACAGCGGGAATTCACCCCTCCACTTT. Amino acid sequence: CASSLLDSGNSPLHF.